This T cell receptor (beta chain) was identified in a study of T cell responses to AZD1222 COVID-19 vaccine. The study, taken as a whole, reports: It should be noted that donors were predominantly white British and more often female, and clonal diversity was possibly underestimated. Along spike, vaccine-associated CD4 TCRs were found throughout, with dominance at 160-218 and 743-854. Baseline seropositivity characterized only six AZD1222 recipients.

Sequencing used immunoSEQ multiplex PCR; TCRdb keeps in-frame clones, though not all of them. The table has around 120,000 clones, 84% seen once; the top ten hold 25% to 35%. Trimming took 3 bases from V and 1 from J, leaving 9 bases between them. The CDR3 has 13 residues. CDR1 is SQVTM and CDR2 is ANQGSEA in the germline V gene. The study pooled second doses at about 4 or about 12 weeks. As to this clone: Its antigen is undetermined.

The receptor was derived from an adult who received the AZD1222 COVID-19 vaccine. Sequenced material: peripheral blood, taken 28 days after the second AZD1222 dose. This chain links TRBV29-1 with TRBJ1-1; D ambiguous. The chain's CDR3 is CSVDDGRNTEAFF. DNA for the CDR3: TGCAGCGTTGATGATGGTCGGAACACTGAAGCTTTCTTT.